Listed below are T cell receptor beta chains from one sample, sequenced in a study of T cells in Graves' hyperthyroidism and ophthalmopathy. In TCRdb, the multiplex PCR reads were re-called with MiXCR into one record per CDR3 protein. The table lists about 350,000 distinct CDR3 sequences, roughly 13% of them singletons. Specimen: blood. The origin of the receptors is a woman in her twenties or thirties with Graves' hyperthyroidism. The CDR3 runs from the conserved cysteine through the conserved F or W. D genes are given only for firm matches. Clone size is given for some rows only: seen once, a few or many times, or a class if the clone is expanded.

CDR3 length,D gene,clone size,V gene,J gene,CDR3 DNA,CDR3 protein
13,.,many,TRBV2,TRBJ1-2,TGTGCCAGCAGTGAGTTCCGTGACTATGGCTACACCTTC,CASSEFRDYGYTF
12,TRBD2,.,TRBV29-1,TRBJ2-1,TGCAGCGTAAAGCTAGCGGGCAATGAGCAGTTCTTC,CSVKLAGNEQFF
12,.,few,TRBV5-8,TRBJ2-3,TGTGCCAGCAGCTTGAACCCGGTAACGCAGTATTTT,CASSLNPVTQYF
17,.,many,TRBV3-1,TRBJ2-1,TGTGCCAGCAGCCAAGATCGATCGGGAGTGTCCTACAATGAGCAGTTCTTC,CASSQDRSGVSYNEQFF
13,TRBD1,.,TRBV6-2/TRBV6-3,TRBJ1-5,TGTGCCAGCAACAGGGGCGCCACTCAGCCCCAGCATTTT,CASNRGATQPQHF
15,.,.,TRBV6-4,TRBJ2-1,TGTGCCAGCAGTGACTCGGGGGACGCACCCAATGAGCAGTTCTTC,CASSDSGDAPNEQFF
19,TRBD2,.,TRBV5-1,TRBJ2-2,TGCGCCAGCAGCTTGGCCGCGGTTCAGGGACTAGCGAACACCGGGGAGCTGTTTTTT,CASSLAAVQGLANTGELFF
15,TRBD1,.,TRBV14,TRBJ1-2,TGTGCCAGCAGCCAAGATCTAAGGACAGGGTTTGGCTACACCTTC,CASSQDLRTGFGYTF
15,TRBD2,many,TRBV6-2/TRBV6-3,TRBJ2-5,TGTGCCAGCAGTTCCTCCTCGACTAGCGTGGAGACCCAGTACTTC,CASSSSSTSVETQYF
18,TRBD2,many,TRBV13,TRBJ2-7,TGTGCCAGCAGCCCCACGAGATCTCTAGCGGGAGGTGTGGACGAGCAGTACTTC,CASSPTRSLAGGVDEQYF
17,.,.,TRBV19,TRBJ1-5,TGTGCCAGTAGTCTCCAACCGGACAGACTTGTAGGTCAGCCCAAGCATTTT,CASSLQPDRLVGQPKHF
14,.,many,TRBV28,TRBJ2-1,TGTGCCAGCAGTTTAGTCGAGCGGAGCAATGAGCAGTTCTTC,CASSLVERSNEQFF
17,.,many,TRBV5-5,TRBJ1-6,TGTGCCAGCAGCTACGCGCAAGACGGCGGGGGGAGGTCACCCCTCCACTTT,CASSYAQDGGGRSPLHF
13,.,many,TRBV5-6,TRBJ2-7,TGTGCCAGCAGCTTTGCCGGGTCCTACGAGCAGTACTTC,CASSFAGSYEQYF
15,TRBD1,many,TRBV28,TRBJ2-1,TGTGCCAGCAGATCACAGGGGGCTCTCTACAATGAGCAGTTCTTC,CASRSQGALYNEQFF
14,TRBD2,many,TRBV20-1,TRBJ2-5,TGCAGTGCTACGGGACTAGGGTCCCAAGAGACCCAGTACTTC,CSATGLGSQETQYF
12,.,many,TRBV24-1,TRBJ1-1,TGTGCCACCAGTGATGGGCCGGGCAAGACTTTCTTT,CATSDGPGKTFF
19,TRBD2,.,TRBV4-3,TRBJ2-1,TGCGCCAGCAGCCGAGAGACTAGCGGGAGGGCTGTATCCTACAATGAGCAGTTCTTC,CASSRETSGRAVSYNEQFF
16,TRBD1,few,TRBV7-2,TRBJ1-3,TGTGCCAGCAGCTCGACGGACAGGGTTTGGGAAAACACCATATATTTT,CASSSTDRVWENTIYF
12,.,few,TRBV3-1,TRBJ2-5,TGTGCCAGCAGCCAAGGGACGGAGACCCAGTACTTC,CASSQGTETQYF
12,.,many,TRBV2,TRBJ2-5,TGTGCCAGCAACGGGGCCCAAGAGACCCAGTACTTC,CASNGAQETQYF
14,.,few,TRBV28,TRBJ2-3,TGTGCCAGCAGTTTAGCAGGGGTGCCAGATACGCAGTATTTT,CASSLAGVPDTQYF
13,TRBD2,.,TRBV12-3/TRBV12-4,TRBJ2-7,TGTGCCACCCGGGAGGGAACGGCGTCCGAGCAGTACTTC,CATREGTASEQYF
14,TRBD2,few,TRBV7-3,TRBJ2-2,TGTGCCAGCAGGAGGGGTAGCGGGACCGGGGAGCTGTTTTTT,CASRRGSGTGELFF
14,.,many,TRBV4-3,TRBJ2-7,TGCGCCAGCAGCCAAGATGGGCGGTCCTACGAGCAGTACTTC,CASSQDGRSYEQYF
18,TRBD1,few,TRBV20-1,TRBJ1-5,TGCAGTGCTAGAGTCGCCGGGGGTTGGAACAGGGGGAATCAGCCCCAGCATTTT,CSARVAGGWNRGNQPQHF
15,.,few,TRBV28,TRBJ1-6,TGTGCCAGCAGCCGAGCCTCGACTGCCCCGATACCCCTCCACTTT,CASSRASTAPIPLHF
11,.,many,TRBV24-1,TRBJ2-1,TGTGCCACCGGTGGTAGCCTTGAGCAGTTCTTC,CATGGSLEQFF
13,.,.,TRBV6-2/TRBV6-3,TRBJ2-1,TGTGCCGGCAGTTACGCCAGGTTCAATGAGCAGTTCTTC,CAGSYARFNEQFF
14,.,.,TRBV29-1,TRBJ2-5,TGCAGCGCCCTCCCCCTGGCGGACCAAGAGACCCAGTACTTC,CSALPLADQETQYF
13,TRBD1,.,TRBV7-2,TRBJ2-1,TGTGCCAGCAGCCTTGGGACAGTGGATGAGCAGTTCTTC,CASSLGTVDEQFF
15,.,.,TRBV5-4,TRBJ2-5,TGTGCCAGCAGCCGCAGAGTAGCCTATCAAGAGACCCAGTACTTC,CASSRRVAYQETQYF
15,.,few,TRBV20-1,TRBJ2-7,TGCAGTCCACAGCAGACCAGGGGAGGCGCCTACGAGCAGTACTTC,CSPQQTRGGAYEQYF
17,TRBD2,.,TRBV18,TRBJ2-3,TGTGCCAGCTCACCCTATACTAGTTCGGCGGGGGCAGATACGCAGTATTTT,CASSPYTSSAGADTQYF
15,.,.,TRBV12-3/TRBV12-4,TRBJ2-3,TGTGCCAGTAACGAGGCGGCCGAGGGGACAGATACGCAGTATTTT,CASNEAAEGTDTQYF
17,.,.,TRBV28,TRBJ1-6,TGTGCCAGCAACCCGCCCGGAGGGGTCTCCTATAATTCACCCCTCCACTTT,CASNPPGGVSYNSPLHF
14,.,many,TRBV15,TRBJ1-1,TGTGCCACCAGCAGAGTCGGTGAAGGCGCTGAAGCTTTCTTT,CATSRVGEGAEAFF
12,TRBD1,.,TRBV29-1,TRBJ1-4,TGCAGCGTAGGACAGGGGGCTGAAAAACTGTTTTTT,CSVGQGAEKLFF
11,.,.,TRBV6-1,TRBJ2-3,TGTGCCAGCGAGGGAGCAGATACGCAGTATTTT,CASEGADTQYF
16,.,few,TRBV9,TRBJ2-2,TGTGCCAGCAGCTACCGTTTAGGGGGAGACACCGGGGAGCTGTTTTTT,CASSYRLGGDTGELFF
14,TRBD1,many,TRBV30,TRBJ1-1,TGTGCCTGGAGGGGACAGGGGGTTGGCGCTGAAGCTTTCTTT,CAWRGQGVGAEAFF
18,TRBD1,many,TRBV28,TRBJ1-2,TGTGCCAGCACCTTGGGGGAGACAGGGGGAGCCAGAAGCTATGGCTACACCTTC,CASTLGETGGARSYGYTF
13,.,few,TRBV20-1,TRBJ2-4,TGCAGTGCACGGGGGCAGGCGTCAAACATTCAGTACTTC,CSARGQASNIQYF
15,.,many,TRBV6-1,TRBJ2-7,TGTGCCAGCAGATACCGCCTCGGGTTAACCTACGAGCAGTACTTC,CASRYRLGLTYEQYF
13,.,few,TRBV2,TRBJ2-5,TGTGCCAGCAGCGGGGACCTATGGGAGACCCAGTACTTC,CASSGDLWETQYF
14,.,many,TRBV2,TRBJ2-7,TGTGCCAGCAGTGAGATGGGGGGTTCCTACGAGCAGTACTTC,CASSEMGGSYEQYF
14,TRBD1,many,TRBV10-1,TRBJ2-5,TGCGCCAGCAGTGGCGACAGGGGCATGGAGACCCAGTACTTC,CASSGDRGMETQYF
16,.,.,TRBV28,TRBJ2-3,TGTGCCAGCAGTTATTCAGGGAGAGTCATCACAGATACGCAGTATTTT,CASSYSGRVITDTQYF
13,.,.,TRBV7-2,TRBJ2-4,TGTGCCAGCAGCCCAGACAGGTCTAACATTCAGTACTTC,CASSPDRSNIQYF
17,TRBD2,.,TRBV5-5,TRBJ2-3,TGTGCCAGCAGCTCGGGCGGCGCGGGAGGGCGTATGGATACGCAGTGTTTT,CASSSGGAGGRMDTQCF
11,.,many,TRBV20-1,TRBJ2-1,TGCAGTGCTAGAAAAGGGCGTGAGCAGTTCTTC,CSARKGREQFF
16,.,many,TRBV28,TRBJ2-1,TGTGCCGGCGGAGCGGTAAACGTAAAGCCCCGCAATGAGCAGTTCTTC,CAGGAVNVKPRNEQFF